The 31 T cell receptor beta chains presented below share a single source sample, sequenced in a study of CD8+CD57+ T cells in acquired aplastic anemia (dated by TCRdb to 2017 to 2018). The patients picked for sequencing were ones in whom flow cytometry had shown an expansion of CD8+CD57+ cells. Reads for this sample came from an Illumina HiSeq 2000. Genomic DNA served as template for TCR beta VDJ combination and CDR3 sequence profiling. TCRdb cleaned the public reads at Q25 with fastp, built clones with MiXCR and kept in-frame beta chains. Rows matching on CDR3 protein sequence are summarized as one entry with the most common DNA and genes. The sample table lists some 170,000 distinct CDR3 sequences, roughly 65% of them with a count of one. The ten largest clonotypes hold about 42% of the sample. What was sequenced was sorted CD4+, CD8+, or CD8+CD57+ T cells (not recorded which) from PBMCs. These receptors were taken from a human donor with aplastic anemia.

V and J are TRBV24-1 and TRBJ1-2; 9 bases fit TRBD1. J gave up 4 bases and V 2 bases, and 4 bases lay outside the gene matches. Germline CDR1 and CDR2: KGHDR and SFDVKD. This CDR3 is 15 amino acids long. The CDR3 spells CATSDSGQGFYGYTF. The CDR3 DNA reads TGTGCCACCAGTGATTCGGGACAGGGTTTCTATGGCTACACCTTC.

The CDR3 here is CATSRVVGSGSYEQYF. The CDR3 nucleotides read TGTGCCACCAGCAGAGTGGTCGGAAGCGGCTCCTACGAGCAGTACTTC. The chain links TRBV15 to TRBJ2-7; a weak D match, TRBD2 (5 bases). Germline CDR1 and CDR2: LNHNV and YYDKDF (reference sequence). The CDR3 contains 16 residues. V dropped 1 base and J dropped 0 bases, with 13 bases sitting between them.

This clonotype showed up just a few times. The rearrangement uses TRBV7-9 and TRBJ2-6; D is unresolved. V gave up 4 bases and J gave up 4 bases, with 11 bases separating them. Germline V CDR1 and CDR2: SEHNR, FQNEAQ (reference sequence). The CDR3 loop spans 15 amino acids. The CDR3 loop is CASSYGPIGANVLTF. The DNA for the CDR3 is TGTGCCAGCAGCTATGGACCGATAGGGGCCAACGTCCTGACTTTC.

V gene TRBV20-1 combines with J gene TRBJ2-7; D is unresolved. Trimming stripped 3 bases from V and 2 bases from J, with 8 bases between. This CDR3 has 12 residues. Germline V CDR1 and CDR2: DFQATT, SNEGSKA (reference sequence). This chain's CDR3 is CSARDVTYEQYF. The DNA for the CDR3 is TGCAGTGCTAGGGACGTTACCTACGAGCAGTACTTC.

V usage is TRBV5-4 and J usage is TRBJ2-2; D not certain. The CDR3 totals 14 residues. The V gene's germline CDR1 is SGHNT and CDR2 YYREEE (reference sequence). V lost 1 base and J lost 1, with 5 bases in between. The CDR3 is CASSLQGNTGELFF. The CDR3 region has the DNA TGTGCCAGCAGCTTGCAAGGGAACACCGGGGAGCTGTTTTTT.

Many counts were recorded for this clonotype. The chain links TRBV10-3 to TRBJ2-7; D might be TRBD2 (5 bases). The V gene lost 10 bases and the J gene lost 0 bases, with 16 bases spanning the gap. Looked up from germline, CDR1 is ENHRY and CDR2 is SYGVKD. This CDR3 is built from 14 residues. This CDR3 reads CASTPGKSSYEQYF. The CDR3 DNA follows: TGTGCCAGCACCCCGGGGAAGAGCTCCTACGAGCAGTACTTC.

This clonotype was observed a few times. The CDR3 sequence: CASSSSGRETQYF. CDR3 nucleotide sequence: TGTGCCAGCTCGTCATCGGGACGTGAGACCCAGTACTTC. The chain uses TRBV5-5 and TRBJ2-5; D tentatively fits TRBD1 or TRBD2 (5 bases each). The CDR3 is 13 amino acids. CDR1 and CDR2 (germline): SGHKS, YYEKEE (reference sequence). The V and J ends lost 7 bases and 5 bases respectively, with 15 bases between them.

This clonotype appeared once. The rearrangement uses TRBV7-6 and TRBJ2-1, with 14 bases aligning to TRBD2. The CDR3 spans 14 residues. The V gene end was trimmed by 5 bases and the J gene end by 7 bases; junction bases not matched to a gene: 1. In germline, CDR1 is SGHVS, CDR2 FNYEAQ. The CDR3 nucleotides are TGTGCCAGCAGCCGGACTAGCGGGAGGAATGAGCAGTTCTTC. The encoded protein is CASSRTSGRNEQFF.

Turning to this clonotype: A read error may explain this, as a much larger clone is one base away. The rearrangement links TRBV4-3 to TRBJ2-1; D is unresolved. The CDR3 runs to 14 residues. From germline, CDR1 is LGHNA and CDR2 YSLEER. For the CDR3, the DNA is TGCGCCAGCAGCCAAGAACAAGGCTACGATGAGCAGTTCTTC. Residues: CASSQEQGYDEQFF.

The chain employs TRBV20-1 and TRBJ1-2; the match to TRBD1 covers 7 bases. This CDR3 comprises 13 residues. CDR1 and CDR2 from the germline V gene are DFQATT and SNEGSKA (reference sequence). CDR3 in amino acids: CGGVTSGTAGYTF. CDR3 nucleotide sequence: TGCGGGGGGGTAACCTCCGGGACAGCTGGCTACACCTTC.

This clonotype showed up just once. The rearrangement links TRBV7-9 to TRBJ1-2; a possible D gene is TRBD1 (6 bases). This CDR3 has 13 residues. CDR1 SEHNR and CDR2 FQNEAQ come from the germline V gene (reference sequence). Trimming stripped 5 bases from V and 8 bases from J, with 15 bases between. CDR3 sequence (DNA): TGTGCCAGCAGCGTTCGGACAGAATCGGGCTACACCTTC. This encodes CASSVRTESGYTF.

This clonotype was counted a single time. The gene calls are TRBV2 and TRBJ2-2; TRBD2 matches at 10 bases. The junction had 6 bases not matched to a gene; V was cut back by 2 bases and J by 6 bases. This CDR3 contains 16 residues. Germline V gene sequence: CDR1 SNHLY, CDR2 FYNNEI. The CDR3 coding sequence is TGTGCCAGCAGTGAACTGGGGCTAGCGGGAGCCGGGGAGCTGTTTTTT. It translates to CASSELGLAGAGELFF.

The V gene is TRBV5-6, the J gene TRBJ2-7; possibly TRBD1 for D (5 bases). The CDR3 has 14 amino acids. The germline V gene encodes CDR1 SGHDT and CDR2 YYEEEE. The germline V and J ends were trimmed by 0 bases and 5 bases, with 12 bases remaining between them. For the CDR3, the DNA is TGTGCCAGCAGCTTGGGCAGGGCTCGGGACGAGCAGTACTTC. It is translated as CASSLGRARDEQYF.

This chain uses TRBV24-1 with TRBJ1-2; 8 positions agree with TRBD1. Losses at the gene ends were 2 bases for V and 4 bases for J; bases not matched to a gene: 5. This CDR3 comprises 15 residues. Per the germline V gene, CDR1 is KGHDR and CDR2 is SFDVKD. The CDR3 is CATSDSPTGGYGYTF. The CDR3 DNA reads as TGTGCCACCAGTGATTCCCCTACAGGGGGCTATGGCTACACCTTC.

The chain couples TRBV7-9 to TRBJ2-7; 11 nucleotides line up with TRBD1. Germline-derived CDR1 and CDR2 are SEHNR and FQNEAQ (reference sequence). Trimming at V came to 5 bases and at J to 3 bases, leaving 12 bases not matched to a gene. CDR3 length equals 17 residues. CDR3 nucleotides: TGTGCCAGCAGCCCCGGGACAGGGGGGGAGAGTGTCTACGAGCAGTACTTC. Its protein product is CASSPGTGGESVYEQYF.

The chain recombines TRBV29-1 with TRBJ2-7; no clear D gene. The CDR3 spans 12 residues. With 4 bases removed from V and 6 bases from J, the gap between germline ends came to 13 bases. Per the germline V gene, CDR1 is SQVTM and CDR2 is ANQGSEA. DNA for the CDR3: TGCAGCGTTGTTTGGGGAACGGGCGAGCAGTACTTC. It yields the protein CSVVWGTGEQYF.

This sequence joins TRBV5-4 and TRBJ2-3; the match to TRBD2 covers 14 bases. CDR3 length: 17 residues. Germline values: CDR1 SGHNT, CDR2 YYREEE (reference sequence). The J segment lost 2 bases and the V segment lost 1 base, leaving 3 bases of the junction unmatched. The CDR3 loop is CASSLRLAGGVTDTQYF. CDR3 DNA: TGTGCCAGCAGCTTGAGACTAGCGGGAGGGGTCACAGATACGCAGTATTTT.

This chain's CDR3 is CASSVGSGRGTEAFF. In DNA form, the CDR3 reads TGTGCCAGCAGCGTAGGATCAGGCAGGGGCACTGAAGCTTTCTTT. This chain joins TRBV9 and TRBJ1-1, with a tentative D call TRBD1 (6 bases). The CDR3 has 15 amino acids. Germline CDR1 and CDR2: SGDLS and YYNGEE. V dropped 0 bases and J dropped 4 bases, with 13 bases sitting between them.

The chain couples TRBV20-1 to TRBJ2-1; 10 nucleotides line up with TRBD2. Germline CDR1 is DFQATT and CDR2 is SNEGSKA (reference sequence). V was clipped by 1 base and J by 8 bases; unmatched bases: 8. The CDR3 contains 15 residues. CDR3 residues: CSARVAGGPIDEQFF. The CDR3 region has the DNA TGCAGTGCTAGAGTAGCGGGGGGCCCCATCGATGAGCAGTTCTTC.

V gene TRBV9 combines with J gene TRBJ1-2, with a possible D match to TRBD1 (6 bases). Germline V gene sequence: CDR1 SGDLS, CDR2 YYNGEE. This CDR3 spans 16 amino acids. Trimming shortened V by 2 bases and J by 5 bases, and 19 bases separated the two germline ends. CDR3 bases: TGTGCCAGCAGCGTTTACAGGGTGGATTCACCTTATGGCTACACCTTC. This codes for CASSVYRVDSPYGYTF.

The V gene is TRBV20-1, the J gene TRBJ2-1, with D unclear. V was trimmed by 7 bases and J by 7 bases, leaving 17 bases between them. The CDR3 covers 13 residues. The germline CDR1 and CDR2 sequences are DFQATT and SNEGSKA (reference sequence). CDR3 sequence reads: CSEARPGLNEQFF. Written as DNA, the CDR3 is TGCAGTGAGGCTAGGCCGGGTTTAAATGAGCAGTTCTTC.

The chain is built from TRBV7-2 and TRBJ2-2; perhaps TRBD2 as D (6 bases). Trimming cost V 4 bases and J 7 bases, with 13 bases left between them. Germline CDR1 SGHTA, CDR2 FQGNSA. The CDR3 loop spans 14 amino acids. CDR3 region: CASSSSGLGGELFF. The CDR3 region has the DNA TGTGCCAGCAGCTCGTCGGGACTCGGCGGGGAGCTGTTTTTT.

A single count supports this clonotype. This sequence joins TRBV2 and TRBJ1-2; D gene ambiguous. Per germline, CDR1 SNHLY and CDR2 FYNNEI. The CDR3 is made up of 13 amino acids. V lost 3 bases to trimming and J lost 4 bases, with 9 bases between them. The DNA of the CDR3 is TGTGCCAGCAGTGAGGCACGGTTCTATGGCTACACCTTC. Protein sequence: CASSEARFYGYTF. Using reference TRBV2 and TRBJ1-2 for the parts outside the CDR3, the full variable domain is EPEVTQTPSHQVTQMGQEVILRCVPISNHLYFYWYRQILGQKVEFLVSFYNNEISEKSEIFDDQFSVERPDGSNFTLKIRSTKLEDSAMYFCASSEARFYGYTFGSGTRLTVV.

This clonotype appeared a single time. V is TRBV5-6 and J is TRBJ1-5, with a tentative D call TRBD1 (5 bases). The CDR3 is made up of 13 amino acids. Germline V gene data show CDR1 as SGHDT and CDR2 as YYEEEE. Trimming pared 4 bases from V and 4 bases from J, leaving 9 bases between. CDR3 sequence: CASSGGENQPQHF. The CDR3 DNA follows: TGTGCCAGCAGCGGAGGGGAAAATCAGCCCCAGCATTTT.

The chain uses TRBV24-1 and TRBJ2-1, with D perhaps matching TRBD2 (6 bases). The V gene's germline CDR1 is KGHDR and CDR2 SFDVKD. The CDR3 runs 13 residues. With 4 bases removed from V and 12 bases from J, the gap between germline ends came to 15 bases. The CDR3 nucleotides are TGTGCCACCAGTGAGGGGGGTAGGGGAGCGCAGTTCTTC. Translating it yields CATSEGGRGAQFF.

This chain connects TRBV29-1 to TRBJ2-7, with 8 bases lining up with TRBD2. The germline V gene has CDR1 SQVTM and CDR2 ANQGSEA. The V gene end was trimmed by 4 bases and the J gene end by 4 bases; junction bases not matched to a gene: 6. This CDR3 comprises 13 residues. CDR3 amino acids: CSVGLANLYEQYF. The DNA for the CDR3 is TGCAGCGTTGGACTAGCGAACCTTTACGAGCAGTACTTC.

The sample holds many counts of this clonotype. J is TRBJ2-3 and V is TRBV20-1; no firm D call. V was trimmed by 6 bases and J by 3 bases, leaving 13 bases between them. CDR3 size: 13 residues. Per the germline V gene, CDR1 is DFQATT and CDR2 is SNEGSKA (reference sequence). CDR3 protein: CSAKDLTTDTQYF. DNA for the CDR3: TGCAGTGCCAAGGACCTAACGACAGATACGCAGTATTTT.

CDR3 in amino acids: CAISGRGNVGNTEAFF. CDR3 DNA sequence: TGTGCCATCAGTGGCAGGGGGAACGTGGGGAACACTGAAGCTTTCTTT. The chain links TRBV10-3 to TRBJ1-1; TRBD1 matches at 7 bases. This CDR3 has 16 residues. With V trimmed by 4 bases and J by 1 base, 9 bases remained unmatched. The V gene's germline CDR1 is ENHRY and CDR2 SYGVKD.

This clonotype was picked up a small number of times. A much larger clone lies a single base off, so this may be a read error. J is TRBJ1-5 and V is TRBV5-1; D is possibly TRBD1 (5 bases). The CDR3 totals 15 residues. Looked up from germline, CDR1 is SGHRS and CDR2 is YFSETQ. The CDR3 here is CASSLTGTGNHPQHF. The CDR3 DNA reads TGCGCCAGCAGCTTGACAGGAACGGGCAATCATCCCCAGCATTTT.

The chain couples TRBV2 to TRBJ2-5; possibly TRBD1 for D (5 bases). CDR3 length equals 15 residues. The germline CDR1 and CDR2 sequences are SNHLY and FYNNEI. Trimming removed 2 bases at V and 5 bases at J, with 15 bases between. The CDR3 here is CASSEIRGNTETQYF. The CDR3 DNA follows: TGTGCCAGCAGTGAAATTAGGGGCAATACGGAGACCCAGTACTTC.

The rearrangement links TRBV29-1 to TRBJ2-7; possibly TRBD1 or TRBD2 for D (6 bases each). V was pared by 2 bases and J by 4 bases, with 18 bases between. The CDR3 has 15 residues. Germline assignment: CDR1 SQVTM and CDR2 ANQGSEA. CDR3 sequence (DNA): TGCAGCGTTGAAAAGGGGGGTACAGGGAGGTACGAGCAGTACTTC. Its translation: CSVEKGGTGRYEQYF.